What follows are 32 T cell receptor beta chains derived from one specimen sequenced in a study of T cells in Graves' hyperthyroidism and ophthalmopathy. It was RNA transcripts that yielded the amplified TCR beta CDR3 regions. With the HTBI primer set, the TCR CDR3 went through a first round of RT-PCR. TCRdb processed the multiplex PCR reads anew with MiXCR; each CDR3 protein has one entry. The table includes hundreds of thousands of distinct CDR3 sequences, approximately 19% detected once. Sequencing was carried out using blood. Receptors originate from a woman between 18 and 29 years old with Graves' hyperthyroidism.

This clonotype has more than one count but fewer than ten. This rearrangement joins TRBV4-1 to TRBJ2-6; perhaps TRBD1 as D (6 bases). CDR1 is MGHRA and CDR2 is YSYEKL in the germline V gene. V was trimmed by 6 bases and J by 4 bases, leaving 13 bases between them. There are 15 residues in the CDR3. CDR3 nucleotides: TGCGCCAGCAGACTTACAGGGAGAGGGGCCAACGTCCTGACTTTC. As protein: CASRLTGRGANVLTF.

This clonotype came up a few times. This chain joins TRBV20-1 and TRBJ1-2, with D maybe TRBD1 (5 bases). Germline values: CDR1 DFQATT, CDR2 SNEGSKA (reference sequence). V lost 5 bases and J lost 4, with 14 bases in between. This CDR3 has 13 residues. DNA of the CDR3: TGCAGTGCTGGGGGGAGGTCAATCTATGGCTACACCTTC. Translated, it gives CSAGGRSIYGYTF.

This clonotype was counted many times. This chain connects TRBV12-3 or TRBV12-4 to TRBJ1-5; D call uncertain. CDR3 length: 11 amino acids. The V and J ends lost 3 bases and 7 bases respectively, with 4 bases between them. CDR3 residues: CASSLEQPQHF. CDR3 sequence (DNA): TGTGCCAGCAGTTTGGAGCAGCCCCAGCATTTT.

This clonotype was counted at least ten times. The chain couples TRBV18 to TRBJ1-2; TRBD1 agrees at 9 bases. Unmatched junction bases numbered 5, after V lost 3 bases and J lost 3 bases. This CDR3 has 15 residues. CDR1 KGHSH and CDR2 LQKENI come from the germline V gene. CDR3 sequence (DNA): TGTGCCAGCTCACCGGACAGGGGATTCGACTATGGCTACACCTTC. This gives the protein CASSPDRGFDYGYTF.

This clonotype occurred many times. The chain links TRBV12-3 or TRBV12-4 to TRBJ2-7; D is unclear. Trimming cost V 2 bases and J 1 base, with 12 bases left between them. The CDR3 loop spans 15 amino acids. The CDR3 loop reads CASSLFGVSSYEQYF. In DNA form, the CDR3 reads TGTGCCAGCAGTTTATTTGGGGTGTCATCCTACGAGCAGTACTTC.

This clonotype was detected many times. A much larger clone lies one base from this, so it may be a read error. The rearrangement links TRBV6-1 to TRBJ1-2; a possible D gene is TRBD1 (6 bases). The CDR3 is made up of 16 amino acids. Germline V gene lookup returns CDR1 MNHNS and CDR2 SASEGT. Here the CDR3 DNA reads TGTGCCAGCAGTGAAGCGCTTAGGGGGTCGAACTATGGCCACACCTTC. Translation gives CASSEALRGSNYGHTF.

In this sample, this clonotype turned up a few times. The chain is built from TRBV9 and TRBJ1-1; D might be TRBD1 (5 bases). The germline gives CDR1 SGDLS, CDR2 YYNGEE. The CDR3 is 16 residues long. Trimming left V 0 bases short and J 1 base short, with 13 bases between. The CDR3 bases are TGTGCCAGCAGCGTAGCGACAGTTACATCGAACACTGAAGCTTTCTTT. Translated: CASSVATVTSNTEAFF.

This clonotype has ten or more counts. The CDR3, as DNA: TGTGCCACCAGCAGATCGACAGGGGGGGGATATCAGCCCCAGCATTTT. Protein sequence: CATSRSTGGGYQPQHF. The V gene is TRBV15, the J gene TRBJ1-5; the match to TRBD1 covers 9 bases. The V and J ends lost 2 bases and 5 bases, in that order; junction bases with no gene match: 7. The germline V gene encodes CDR1 LNHNV and CDR2 YYDKDF (reference sequence). The CDR3 has 16 residues.

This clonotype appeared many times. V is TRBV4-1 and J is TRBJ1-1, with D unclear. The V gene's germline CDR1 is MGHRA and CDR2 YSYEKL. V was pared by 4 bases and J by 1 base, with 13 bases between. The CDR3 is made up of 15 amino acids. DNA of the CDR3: TGCGCCAGCAGCCGAGGTGAGAGGGAGAACACTGAAGCTTTCTTT. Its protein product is CASSRGERENTEAFF.

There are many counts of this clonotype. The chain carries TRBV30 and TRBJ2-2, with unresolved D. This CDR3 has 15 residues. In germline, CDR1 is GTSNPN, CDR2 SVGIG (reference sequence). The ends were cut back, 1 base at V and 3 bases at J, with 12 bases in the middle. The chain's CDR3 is CAWSEPGRDTGELFF. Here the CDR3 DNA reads TGTGCCTGGAGTGAGCCTGGAAGGGACACCGGGGAGCTGTTTTTT.

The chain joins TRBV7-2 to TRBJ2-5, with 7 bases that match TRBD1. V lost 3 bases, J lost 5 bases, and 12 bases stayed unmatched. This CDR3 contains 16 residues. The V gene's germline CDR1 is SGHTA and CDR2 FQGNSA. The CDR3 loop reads CASSFLAGGISETQYF. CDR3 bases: TGTGCCAGCAGCTTTCTAGCAGGGGGAATATCTGAGACCCAGTACTTC.

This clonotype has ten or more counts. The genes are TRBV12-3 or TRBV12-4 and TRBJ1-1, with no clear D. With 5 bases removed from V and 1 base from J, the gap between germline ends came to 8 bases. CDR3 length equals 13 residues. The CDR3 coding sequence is TGTGCCAGCAGTGGCCCATGGAACACTGAAGCTTTCTTT. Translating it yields CASSGPWNTEAFF.

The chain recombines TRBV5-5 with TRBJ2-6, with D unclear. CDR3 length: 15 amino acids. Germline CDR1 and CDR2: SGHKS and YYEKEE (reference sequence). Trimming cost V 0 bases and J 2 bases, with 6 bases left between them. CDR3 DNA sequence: TGTGCCAGCAGCTTGGCGTTGGCTGGGGCCAACGTCCTGACTTTC. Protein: CASSLALAGANVLTF.

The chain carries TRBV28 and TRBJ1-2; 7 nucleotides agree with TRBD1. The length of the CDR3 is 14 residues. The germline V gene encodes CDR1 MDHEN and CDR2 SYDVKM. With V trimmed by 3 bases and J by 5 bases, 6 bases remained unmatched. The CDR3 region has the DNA TGTGCCAGCAGTTTCCCCCCGACAGGGTATGGCTACACCTTC. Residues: CASSFPPTGYGYTF.

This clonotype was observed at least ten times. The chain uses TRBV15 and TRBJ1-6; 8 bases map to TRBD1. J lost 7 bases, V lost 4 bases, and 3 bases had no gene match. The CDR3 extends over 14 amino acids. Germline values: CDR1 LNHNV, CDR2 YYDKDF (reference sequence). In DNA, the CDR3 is TGTGCCACCAGCATGGGACAGGAGAATTCACCCCTCCACTTT. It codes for CATSMGQENSPLHF.

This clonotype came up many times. The DNA for the CDR3 is TGTGCCAGCAAGGAGGACCGAAACACCGGGGAGCTGTTTTTT. This translates into CASKEDRNTGELFF. J is TRBJ2-2 and V is TRBV2; D may be TRBD2 (5 bases). CDR3 length: 14 residues. The germline gives CDR1 SNHLY, CDR2 FYNNEI. Trimming removed 7 bases from V and 2 bases from J, with 11 bases in between.

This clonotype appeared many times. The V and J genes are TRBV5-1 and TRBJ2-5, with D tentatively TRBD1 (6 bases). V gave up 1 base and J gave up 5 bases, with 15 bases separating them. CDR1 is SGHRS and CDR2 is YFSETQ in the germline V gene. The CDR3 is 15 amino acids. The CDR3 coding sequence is TGCGCCAGCAGCTTGTTGGCGGACAGCCTTGAGACCCAGTACTTC. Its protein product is CASSLLADSLETQYF.

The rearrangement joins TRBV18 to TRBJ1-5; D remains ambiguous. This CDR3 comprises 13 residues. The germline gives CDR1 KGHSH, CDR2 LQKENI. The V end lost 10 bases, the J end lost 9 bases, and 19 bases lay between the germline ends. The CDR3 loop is CAIAGRVAGPQHF. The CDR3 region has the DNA TGTGCCATCGCCGGGAGGGTCGCGGGGCCCCAGCATTTT.

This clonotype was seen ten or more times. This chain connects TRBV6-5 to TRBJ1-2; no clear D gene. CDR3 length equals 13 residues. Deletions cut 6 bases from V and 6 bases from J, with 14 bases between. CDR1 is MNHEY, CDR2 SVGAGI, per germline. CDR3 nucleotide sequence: TGTGCCAGCAGAATGGACGGGCTTGATGGCTACACCTTC. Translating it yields CASRMDGLDGYTF.

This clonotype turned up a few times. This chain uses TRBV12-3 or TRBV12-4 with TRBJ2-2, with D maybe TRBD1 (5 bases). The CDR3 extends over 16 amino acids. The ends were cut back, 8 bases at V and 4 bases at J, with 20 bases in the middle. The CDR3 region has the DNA TGTGCCAGCTCCCTCGGGCGGACATGGGGCACCGGGGAGCTGTTTTTT. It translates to CASSLGRTWGTGELFF.

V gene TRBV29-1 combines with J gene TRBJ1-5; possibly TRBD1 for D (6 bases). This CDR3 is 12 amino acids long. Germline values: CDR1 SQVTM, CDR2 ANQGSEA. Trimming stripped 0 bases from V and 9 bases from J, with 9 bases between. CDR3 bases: TGCAGCGTTGAAGATCAGGGGACGCCCCAGCATTTT. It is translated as CSVEDQGTPQHF.

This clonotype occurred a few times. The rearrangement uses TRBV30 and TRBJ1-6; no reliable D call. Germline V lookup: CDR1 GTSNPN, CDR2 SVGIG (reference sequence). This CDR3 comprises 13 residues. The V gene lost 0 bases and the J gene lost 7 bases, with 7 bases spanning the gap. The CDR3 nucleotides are TGTGCCTGGAGTGTCGGGGAAAATTCACCCCTCCACTTT. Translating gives CAWSVGENSPLHF.

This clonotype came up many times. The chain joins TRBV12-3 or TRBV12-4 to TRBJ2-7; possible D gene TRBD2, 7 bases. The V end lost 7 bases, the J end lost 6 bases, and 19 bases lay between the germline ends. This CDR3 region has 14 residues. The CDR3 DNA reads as TGTGCCAGCACCTTAGGGGGGGGGCGCTGCGAGCAGTACTTC. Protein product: CASTLGGGRCEQYF.

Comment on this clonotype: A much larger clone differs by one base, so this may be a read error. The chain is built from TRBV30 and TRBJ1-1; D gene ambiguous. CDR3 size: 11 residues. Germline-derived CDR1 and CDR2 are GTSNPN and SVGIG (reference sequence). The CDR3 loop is CAWNQNTEACF. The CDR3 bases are TGTGCCTGGAACCAGAACACTGAAGCTTGCTTT. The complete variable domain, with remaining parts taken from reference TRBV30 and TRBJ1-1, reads SQTIHQWPATLVQPVGSPLSLECTVEGTSNPNLYWYRQAAGRGLQLLFYSVGIGQISSEVPQNLSASRPQDRQFILSSKKLLLSDSGFYLCAWNQNTEACFGQGTRLTVV.

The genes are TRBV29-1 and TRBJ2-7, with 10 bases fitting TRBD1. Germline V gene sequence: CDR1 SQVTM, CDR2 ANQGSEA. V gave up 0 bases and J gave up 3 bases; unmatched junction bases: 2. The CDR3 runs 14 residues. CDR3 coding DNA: TGCAGCGTTGAAGAGGGACAGGGGTTCTACGAGCAGTACTTC. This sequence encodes CSVEEGQGFYEQYF.

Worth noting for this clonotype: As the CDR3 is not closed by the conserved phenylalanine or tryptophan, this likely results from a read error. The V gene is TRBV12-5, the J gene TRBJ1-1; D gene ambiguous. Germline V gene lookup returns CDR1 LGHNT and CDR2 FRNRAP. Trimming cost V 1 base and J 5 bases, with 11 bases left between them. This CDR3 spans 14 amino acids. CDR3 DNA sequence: TGTGCTAGTGGTTTGGCCCCTCGAGGTACTGAAGCTTTCTTG. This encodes CASGLAPRGTEAFL.

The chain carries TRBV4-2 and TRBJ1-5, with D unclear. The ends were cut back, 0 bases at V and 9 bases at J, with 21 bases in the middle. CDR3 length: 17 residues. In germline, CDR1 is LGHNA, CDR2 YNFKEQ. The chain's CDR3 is CASSQDQVGVPDRPQHF. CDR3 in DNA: TGTGCCAGCAGCCAAGATCAAGTAGGTGTTCCGGATCGGCCCCAGCATTTT.

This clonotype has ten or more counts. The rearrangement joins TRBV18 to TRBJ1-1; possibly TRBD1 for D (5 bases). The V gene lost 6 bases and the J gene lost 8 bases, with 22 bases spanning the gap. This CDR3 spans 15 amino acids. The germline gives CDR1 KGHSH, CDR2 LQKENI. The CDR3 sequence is CASSGGYSSRDEAFF. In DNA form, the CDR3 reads TGTGCCAGCTCCGGGGGGTATTCTTCCCGGGACGAAGCTTTCTTT.

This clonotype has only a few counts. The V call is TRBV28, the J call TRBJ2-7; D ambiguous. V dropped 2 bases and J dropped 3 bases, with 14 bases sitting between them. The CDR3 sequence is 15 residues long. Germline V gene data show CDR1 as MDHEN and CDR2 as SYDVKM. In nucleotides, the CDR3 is TGTGCCAGCAGTTTAACTACCGGGTCCAACTACGAGCAGTACTTC. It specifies CASSLTTGSNYEQYF.

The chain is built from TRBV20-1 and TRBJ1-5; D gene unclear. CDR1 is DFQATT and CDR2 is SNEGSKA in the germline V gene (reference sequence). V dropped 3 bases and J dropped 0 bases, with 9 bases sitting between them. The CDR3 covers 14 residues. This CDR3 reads CSASDAYSNQPQHF. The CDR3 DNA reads TGCAGTGCTAGCGACGCTTATAGCAATCAGCCCCAGCATTTT.

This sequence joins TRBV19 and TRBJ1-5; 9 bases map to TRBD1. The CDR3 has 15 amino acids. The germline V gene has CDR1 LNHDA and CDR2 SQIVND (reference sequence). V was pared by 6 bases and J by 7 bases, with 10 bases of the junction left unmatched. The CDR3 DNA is TGTGCCAGTAGCTTCTGGGACAGGGTTCAACAGCCCCAGCATTTT. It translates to CASSFWDRVQQPQHF.

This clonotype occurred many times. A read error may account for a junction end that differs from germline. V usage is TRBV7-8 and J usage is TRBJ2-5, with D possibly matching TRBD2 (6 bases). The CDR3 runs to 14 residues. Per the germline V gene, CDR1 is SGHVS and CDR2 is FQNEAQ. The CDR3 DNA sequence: TGTGCCGGCAGCCGCGGAGGGGCCCAAGAGACCCAGTACTTC. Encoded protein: CAGSRGGAQETQYF.